The 27 T cell receptor beta chains below come from one sample, sequenced in a study of blood T cells in healthy people across ages. A second PCR of 7 to 11 cycles used a sample-barcoded 5' primer and a J-beta primer mix. TCRdb redid the calling of the 5' RACE reads with MiXCR, one entry per CDR3 protein. The sample consists of fewer than 950,000 distinct CDR3 sequences, 53% of them appearing once. The sequenced material came from blood. Every receptor here comes from a man aged 80 or over in good health.

The chain links TRBV6-1 to TRBJ1-2, with D hard to call. Trimming took off 4 bases at V and 4 bases at J, with 13 bases between the two ends. Germline loops: CDR1 MNHNS, CDR2 SASEGT. The length of the CDR3 is 14 residues. The chain's CDR3 is CASSAWGQGYGYTF. Here the CDR3 DNA reads TGTGCCAGCAGTGCATGGGGTCAAGGCTATGGCTACACCTTC.

This clonotype was found a few times. The chain carries TRBV6-4 and TRBJ2-5; D not certain. Trimming took 5 bases from V and 3 from J, leaving 16 bases between them. The CDR3 runs to 15 residues. In germline, CDR1 is MRHNA, CDR2 SNTAGT. The CDR3 DNA reads as TGTGCCAGCAGTCGGAACGGGCGAGTTGAAGAGACCCAGTACTTC. It codes for CASSRNGRVEETQYF.

The J gene is TRBJ2-1, the V gene TRBV24-1; 12 positions agree with TRBD1. With V trimmed by 4 bases and J by 7 bases, 7 bases remained unmatched. Germline CDR1 is KGHDR and CDR2 is SFDVKD. This CDR3 contains 16 residues. In DNA form, the CDR3 reads TGTGCCACCAGTGACCGGGACAGGGGGCGATCAAATGAGCAGTTCTTC. Amino acids: CATSDRDRGRSNEQFF.

This rearrangement joins TRBV5-1 to TRBJ2-1; TRBD2 matches at 15 bases. Germline V gene lookup returns CDR1 SGHRS and CDR2 YFSETQ. The CDR3 runs 16 residues. V gave up 0 bases and J gave up 5 bases; unmatched junction bases: 0. CDR3 sequence reads: CASSLGTSGRDNEQFF. The CDR3 DNA follows: TGCGCCAGCAGCTTGGGGACTAGCGGGAGGGACAATGAGCAGTTCTTC.

A remark on this clonotype: Germline is not matched at one junction end, which may reflect a read error. The gene calls are TRBV11-2 and TRBJ2-1; TRBD2 aligns across 11 bases. Looked up from germline, CDR1 is SGHAT and CDR2 is FQNNGV. This CDR3 contains 16 residues. CDR3 in DNA: TGCGCCAGCAGCTTAGAAAGGCTAGCGGGAGGCTATGAGCAGTTCTTC. Translated, it gives CASSLERLAGGYEQFF. The whole variable domain, remainder taken from reference TRBV11-2 and TRBJ2-1, is EAGVAQSPRYKIIEKRQSVAFWCNPISGHATLYWYQQILGQGPKLLIQFQNNGVVDDSQLPKDRFSAERLKGVDSTLKIQPAKLEDSAVYLCASSLERLAGGYEQFFGPGTRLTVL.

The chain couples TRBV11-2 to TRBJ2-7; 11 nucleotides agree with TRBD2. The germline V gene has CDR1 SGHAT and CDR2 FQNNGV. The junction had 8 bases not matched to a gene; V was cut back by 1 base and J by 0 bases. This CDR3 is built from 18 residues. The CDR3 here is CASSLAGLAVLSSYEQYF. The CDR3 bases are TGTGCCAGCAGCTTAGCGGGACTAGCGGTCCTAAGCTCCTACGAGCAGTACTTC. The entire variable domain, with the rest obtained from reference TRBV11-2 and TRBJ2-7, is as follows: EAGVAQSPRYKIIEKRQSVAFWCNPISGHATLYWYQQILGQGPKLLIQFQNNGVVDDSQLPKDRFSAERLKGVDSTLKIQPAKLEDSAVYLCASSLAGLAVLSSYEQYFGPGTRLTVT.

The gene calls are TRBV7-2 and TRBJ2-4; D perhaps matches TRBD1 (6 bases). The CDR3 length is 13 residues. Trimming shortened V by 1 base and J by 12 bases, and 13 bases separated the two germline ends. Germline CDR1 is SGHTA and CDR2 is FQGNSA. The CDR3 reads CASSLGAGVPQYF. The CDR3 coding sequence is TGTGCCAGCAGCTTAGGGGCAGGGGTCCCTCAGTACTTC. Full variable domain (rest looked up from reference TRBV7-2 and TRBJ2-4): GAGVSQSPSNKVTEKGKDVELRCDPISGHTALYWYRQSLGQGLEFLIYFQGNSAPDKSGLPSDRFSAERTGGSVSTLTIQRTQQEDSAVYLCASSLGAGVPQYFGAGTRLSVL.

Remarks on this clonotype: The junction does not match germline at one end; this may be a read error. This chain links TRBV5-1 with TRBJ2-1; 8 bases fit TRBD1. Germline CDR1 is SGHRS and CDR2 is YFSETQ. CDR3 length equals 18 residues. The CDR3 protein is CASSPTIGQGGSDNGQFF. DNA of the CDR3: TGCGCCAGCAGCCCGACAATCGGACAGGGTGGTTCTGACAATGGGCAGTTCTTC.

The chain couples TRBV7-6 to TRBJ1-1, with 8 bases aligning to TRBD1. Unmatched junction bases numbered 19, after V lost 1 base and J lost 0 bases. Germline loops: CDR1 SGHVS, CDR2 FNYEAQ. This CDR3 spans 21 amino acids. This CDR3 reads CASSLDRDRGANGVMNTEAFF. CDR3 nucleotide sequence: TGTGCCAGCAGCTTAGATCGAGACAGGGGCGCAAATGGGGTTATGAACACTGAAGCTTTCTTT.

A few counts support this clonotype. This chain connects TRBV20-1 to TRBJ2-1; 13 bases are a match to TRBD2. Trimming removed 2 bases from V and 7 bases from J; junction bases left unmatched: 11. Germline V lookup: CDR1 DFQATT, CDR2 SNEGSKA (reference sequence). The CDR3 has 17 amino acids. The CDR3 DNA reads TGCAGTGCTAGATCACTAGCGGGAGGGGTACGTACAAATGAGCAGTTCTTC. It yields the protein CSARSLAGGVRTNEQFF.

As regards this clonotype: One end of the junction fails to match germline, which may point to a read error. The chain is built from TRBV15 and TRBJ2-7; D unclear. CDR3 length equals 16 residues. CDR1 LNHNV and CDR2 YYDKDF come from the germline V gene (reference sequence). The CDR3 is CATSREAPQRPTEQYF. CDR3 in DNA: TGCGCCACCAGCAGAGAAGCCCCGCAAAGACCTACCGAGCAGTACTTC.

The genes are TRBV5-5 and TRBJ1-1; tentative D call: TRBD1 (6 bases). CDR3 size: 13 residues. Germline CDR1 is SGHKS and CDR2 is YYEKEE (reference sequence). V was clipped by 3 bases and J by 9 bases, with 15 bases between them. The CDR3 protein is CASSSLPDRKAFF. In DNA form, the CDR3 reads TGTGCCAGCAGCTCCTTACCGGACAGAAAAGCTTTCTTT.

The sample holds one count of this clonotype. At one end, the junction sequence differs from germline, possibly due to a read error. The V and J genes are TRBV11-2 and TRBJ2-2; D is possibly TRBD2 (5 bases). The CDR3 sequence is 14 residues long. The germline gives CDR1 SGHAT, CDR2 FQNNGV. CDR3 protein: CASSVDNERRKLFF. In nucleotides, the CDR3 is TGTGCCAGCAGCGTAGATAATGAGCGGAGGAAGCTGTTTTTT.

The gene calls are TRBV20-1 and TRBJ1-5; a possible D gene is TRBD1 (5 bases). The CDR3 is 12 amino acids. Trimming took off 6 bases at V and 5 bases at J, with 11 bases between the two ends. CDR1 DFQATT and CDR2 SNEGSKA come from the germline V gene (reference sequence). DNA of the CDR3: TGCAGTGCCCTACGGGGGGATCAGCCCCAGCATTTT. This gives the protein CSALRGDQPQHF.

The J gene is TRBJ2-5, the V gene TRBV28; maybe TRBD2 (6 bases). V lost 5 bases and J lost 3, with 13 bases in between. Germline CDR1 and CDR2: MDHEN and SYDVKM. The CDR3 sequence is 14 residues long. The CDR3 bases are TGTGCCAGCAGTCCCCCTGGCGGGAAAGAGACCCAGTACTTC. Translation gives CASSPPGGKETQYF.

V is TRBV4-1 and J is TRBJ1-2, with 8 bases that match TRBD1. From germline, CDR1 is MGHRA and CDR2 YSYEKL. This CDR3 contains 15 residues. The V and J ends lost 1 base and 5 bases, in that order; junction bases with no gene match: 6. This CDR3 reads CASSQVRQGLYGYTF. Here the CDR3 DNA reads TGCGCCAGCAGCCAAGTCCGACAGGGGTTATATGGCTACACCTTC.

The chain combines TRBV5-1 with TRBJ2-7, with D tentatively TRBD1 (6 bases). The germline V and J ends were trimmed by 5 bases and 6 bases, with 18 bases remaining between them. The germline CDR1 and CDR2 sequences are SGHRS and YFSETQ. The CDR3 has 14 residues. CDR3 sequence reads: CASSFPGPGVEQYF. The CDR3 nucleotides read TGCGCCAGCAGTTTTCCGGGCCCAGGGGTCGAGCAGTACTTC.

The chain is built from TRBV30 and TRBJ2-5; TRBD1 is a possible D gene (6 bases). The CDR3 extends over 14 amino acids. Trimming pared 2 bases from V and 5 bases from J, leaving 15 bases between. Looked up from germline, CDR1 is GTSNPN and CDR2 is SVGIG (reference sequence). CDR3 DNA: TGTGCCTGGAGTAGAGCAGGGGATTTGGAGACCCAGTACTTC. Encoded protein: CAWSRAGDLETQYF.

V is TRBV13 and J is TRBJ1-6; no clear D. The CDR3 loop spans 14 amino acids. CDR1 is PRHDT and CDR2 is FYEKMQ in the germline V gene (reference sequence). Between the trimmed V and J ends, which lost 3 bases and 10 bases, there was a span of 13 bases. CDR3 nucleotide sequence: TGTGCCAGCAGCTTGGCATTTAAGGACTCACCCCTCCACTTT. Amino acid sequence: CASSLAFKDSPLHF.

The chain joins TRBV4-1 to TRBJ1-5, with D unclear. CDR1 MGHRA and CDR2 YSYEKL come from the germline V gene. Trimming cost V 0 bases and J 3 bases, with 9 bases left between them. The CDR3 runs to 15 residues. The CDR3 nucleotides are TGCGCCAGCAGCCAAGACCACAGCCCCAATCAGCCCCAGCATTTT. The encoded protein is CASSQDHSPNQPQHF.

This clonotype was seen a few times. DNA of the CDR3: TGTGCCAGCTTTCCTCAGAGCTCCTACAATGAGCAGTTCTTC. As protein: CASFPQSSYNEQFF. The chain has TRBV6-1 and TRBJ2-1; D gene uncertain. The germline gives CDR1 MNHNS, CDR2 SASEGT. CDR3 length: 14 residues. Trimming shortened V by 8 bases and J by 0 bases, and 11 bases separated the two germline ends.

CDR3 sequence (DNA): TGCGCCAGCAGCTTGGTGGCGGACGCGACGAAAAACATTCAGTACTTC. Protein: CASSLVADATKNIQYF. The V call is TRBV5-1, the J call TRBJ2-4; D is uncertain. The germline CDR1 and CDR2 sequences are SGHRS and YFSETQ. V was shortened by 0 bases and J by 4 bases, with 14 bases between the two germline ends. The CDR3 covers 16 residues.

In this sample, this clonotype turned up many times. The chain couples TRBV7-2 to TRBJ2-3, with 9 nucleotides matching TRBD1. Trimming took 3 bases from V and 4 from J; bases not matched to a gene: 5. This CDR3 comprises 15 residues. The germline V gene encodes CDR1 SGHTA and CDR2 FQGNSA. The CDR3: CASSLGTGYPDTQYF. The CDR3 DNA reads as TGTGCCAGCAGCTTGGGGACAGGGTACCCAGATACGCAGTATTTT.

This chain connects TRBV6-2 or TRBV6-3 to TRBJ2-7; 7 nucleotides align to TRBD2. From germline, CDR1 is MNHEY and CDR2 SVGEGT. The CDR3 length is 15 residues. V gave up 6 bases and J gave up 2 bases; unmatched junction bases: 10. The CDR3 region is CASRALGGEPYEQYF. The CDR3 nucleotides read TGTGCCAGCAGGGCGCTTGGGGGGGAGCCCTACGAGCAGTACTTC.

The genes are TRBV28 and TRBJ2-1; a weak D match, TRBD1 (6 bases). CDR3 length: 13 amino acids. V dropped 7 bases and J dropped 11 bases, with 18 bases sitting between them. Germline CDR1 is MDHEN and CDR2 is SYDVKM. The CDR3 sequence is CASTNTRTVKQFF. The CDR3 DNA reads TGTGCCAGCACCAATACCCGGACAGTCAAGCAGTTCTTC.

This chain uses TRBV29-1 with TRBJ2-1, with 10 bases that match TRBD2. Trimming removed 7 bases from V and 3 bases from J; junction bases left unmatched: 3. Germline loops: CDR1 SQVTM, CDR2 ANQGSEA. The CDR3 runs 13 residues. The CDR3 reads CSERTSGYNEQFF. CDR3 in DNA: TGCAGCGAGCGGACTAGCGGCTACAATGAGCAGTTCTTC.

V gene TRBV29-1 combines with J gene TRBJ2-4, with TRBD2 identical over 11 bases. The germline CDR1 and CDR2 sequences are SQVTM and ANQGSEA. This CDR3 contains 18 residues. The V gene end was trimmed by 4 bases and the J gene end by 13 bases; junction bases not matched to a gene: 24. The CDR3 nucleotides are TGCAGCGTTGTGGGGGGAGGGACTAGCGGACCATTATACGAGGAGCAGTACTTC. Its protein product is CSVVGGGTSGPLYEEQYF.